Following are 5 T cell receptor beta chains from one sample sequenced in a study of T cells in Graves' hyperthyroidism and ophthalmopathy. Amplified TCR beta CDR3 regions came from RNA transcripts. The TCR CDR3 first-round RT-PCR relied on the HTBI primer set. TCRdb re-analysed the multiplex PCR reads in MiXCR, keeping a single row per CDR3 protein. The data show about 480,000 distinct CDR3 sequences, approximately 15% seen once. Sequencing was performed on blood. The origin of the receptors is a woman under 30 with Graves' hyperthyroidism.

This clonotype was observed many times. The chain couples TRBV19 to TRBJ1-1; TRBD1 aligns across 9 bases. Germline loops: CDR1 LNHDA, CDR2 SQIVND (reference sequence). The V gene end was trimmed by 5 bases and the J gene end by 1 base; junction bases not matched to a gene: 5. This CDR3 is built from 15 residues. CDR3 in DNA: TGTGCCAGTAGTTCAACAGGGGGCTGGAACACTGAAGCTTTCTTT. This codes for CASSSTGGWNTEAFF.

This clonotype appeared many times. J is TRBJ2-5 and V is TRBV11-3; 7 bases are a match to TRBD2. The CDR3 spans 15 residues. The V segment lost 4 bases and the J segment 2 bases; nucleotides outside the gene matches: 7. CDR1 is SGHNT and CDR2 is YENEEA in the germline V gene. The DNA for the CDR3 is TGTGCCAGCAGCTCCCGACCGGGGGGACAAGAGACCCAGTACTTC. Translating gives CASSSRPGGQETQYF.

Ten or more counts support this clonotype. The germline gene is not matched at one end of the junction; a read error may be the cause. The chain combines TRBV10-3 with TRBJ2-1, with 10 bases identical to TRBD2. Germline V gene sequence: CDR1 ENHRY, CDR2 SYGVKD. The CDR3 has 13 residues. The DNA for the CDR3 is TGTGCCATCAATGAGCGGGAGGGCAATGAGCAGTTCTTC. Its protein product is CAINEREGNEQFF.

A remark on this clonotype: A read error is possible here, since a much larger clone lies one base away. The chain links TRBV20-1 to TRBJ2-4, with a possible D match to TRBD1 (6 bases). The germline CDR1 and CDR2 sequences are DFQATT and SNEGSKA (reference sequence). CDR3 length: 14 amino acids. In DNA, the CDR3 is TGCAATGCTTTACGGGACATTTCGCTTAACATTCAGTACTTC. Protein sequence: CNALRDISLNIQYF.

A note on this clonotype: This may arise from a read error, as a much more abundant clone is one base away. The chain joins TRBV18 to TRBJ1-1; TRBD1 is a possible D gene (6 bases). The V end lost 3 bases, the J end lost 8 bases, and 13 bases lay between the germline ends. The CDR3 runs 13 residues. The germline V gene has CDR1 KGHSH and CDR2 LQKENI. The CDR3 sequence: CASSPRTAPEAFF. CDR3 coding DNA: TGTGCCAGCTCACCCAGGACAGCACCAGAAGCTTTCTTT.